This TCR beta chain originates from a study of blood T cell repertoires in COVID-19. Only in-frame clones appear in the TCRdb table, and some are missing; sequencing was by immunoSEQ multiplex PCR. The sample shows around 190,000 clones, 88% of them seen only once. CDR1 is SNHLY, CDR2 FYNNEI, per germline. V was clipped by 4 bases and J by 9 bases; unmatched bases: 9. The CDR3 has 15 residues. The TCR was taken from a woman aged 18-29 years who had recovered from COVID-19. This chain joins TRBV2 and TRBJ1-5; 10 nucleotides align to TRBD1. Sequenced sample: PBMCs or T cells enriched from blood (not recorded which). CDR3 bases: TGTGCCAGCAGTGGAGGACAGGGGGGTCATTGGCCCCAGCATTTT. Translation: CASSGGQGGHWPQHF.